This T cell receptor beta chain originates from a study of regulatory dendritic cells for organ transplantation. This clone turned up a few times. The antigen remains unidentified. Germline CDR1 reads LGHNA; CDR2 reads YSLEER. J was trimmed by 6 bases and V by 4 bases; bases with no gene match: 6. This CDR3 region has 16 residues. The study, taken as a whole, reports: Naive CD4+ and CD8+ repertoires were highly diverse; memory CD8+ was most oligoclonal.

Sequencing was performed with immunoSEQ multiplex PCR; in TCRdb, only in-frame clones are kept and a portion is missing. Of fewer than 25,000 clones in the sample, 60% to 80% were seen once. The chain couples TRBV4-3 to TRBJ1-6, with TRBD1 matching over 10 bases. Sequencing was done on a sample of memory CD4+ T cells from blood. The subset is: CD45RO+ memory T cells. The clonotype comes from a human donor in good health. The CDR3 loop reads CASSRGTGDTNSPLHF. The CDR3 DNA reads as TGCGCCAGCAGCCGGGGGACAGGGGATACTAATTCACCCCTCCACTTT.